The T cell receptor beta chain described here comes from a study of T-cell reconstitution after alpha-beta-depleted transplantation in children. CDR3 length equals 16 residues. Unmatched junction bases numbered 14, after V lost 8 bases and J lost 9 bases. Germline V lookup: CDR1 MNHNS, CDR2 SASEGT. This clonotype was observed a single time. Unique molecular identifiers tagged the TCRbeta library. TCRdb analysed the PCR reads with MiXCR anew, one entry per CDR3 protein. This sample has just under 250,000 distinct CDR3 sequences, with roughly 24% found just once. The rearrangement uses TRBV6-1 and TRBJ2-1; 12 positions agree with TRBD2. This sequence was found in a girl aged 2 to 10 with Fanconi anemia, due to receive a stem cell transplant. This sample comprised PBMCs, obtained before TCRalphabeta/CD19-depleted stem cell transplant. This CDR3 is CASSPKGLAGSSEQFF. The CDR3 DNA follows: TGTGCCAGCTCCCCAAAAGGACTAGCGGGATCTAGTGAGCAGTTCTTC.